Listed below are T cell receptor beta chains from one sample, sequenced in a study of T cells in localized non-small cell lung cancer. Sequencing was performed with immunoSEQ multiplex PCR; in TCRdb, only in-frame clones are kept and a portion is missing. Altogether about 78,000 clones are present, roughly 81% being singletons, with the ten largest covering approximately 3%. The sample here was peripheral blood, taken before any cancer treatment. These receptors all come from a man aged 35 to 69 with stage I lung adenocarcinoma. The CDR3 runs from the conserved cysteine through the conserved F or W. A D gene is named only where the DNA matches it firmly. Clone size is given for some rows only: seen once, a few or many times, or a class if the clone is expanded.

>-|TRBV7-8|-|TRBJ1-2
TGTGCCAGCAGCTCTGTGGGGATTGGCACCTATGGCTACACCTTC
CASSSVGIGTYGYTF
>-|TRBV21-1|-|TRBJ2-7
TGTGCCAGCAGCAAAGGGAACGTCGGCGGTGGGGTCTACGAGCAGTACTTC
CASSKGNVGGGVYEQYF
>-|TRBV7-3|-|TRBJ1-1
TGTGCCAGCAGGCGAGACGCTTACACTGAAGCTTTCTTT
CASRRDAYTEAFF
>few|TRBV5-4|-|TRBJ1-3
TGTGCCAGCAGCTTGTGGAGGGATCTGGGTGGAAACACCATATATTTT
CASSLWRDLGGNTIYF
>once|TRBV7-7|-|TRBJ1-1
TGTGCCAGCAGCCCCACAGATCTGAGCACTGAAGCTTTCTTT
CASSPTDLSTEAFF
>-|TRBV14|TRBD1|TRBJ1-6
TGTGCCAGCAGCCAGGGTCCGACAGGGGGTCGCTCACCCCTCCACTTT
CASSQGPTGGRSPLHF
>-|TRBV5-6|-|TRBJ1-5
TGTGCCAGCAGCCGTTGGGGGCGGGAGAGCAATCAGCCCCAGCATTTT
CASSRWGRESNQPQHF
>-|TRBV7-9|-|TRBJ1-2
TGTGCCAGCAGTGAGGACCCCCCCGGGGGCTACACCTTC
CASSEDPPGGYTF
>-|TRBV7-9|TRBD2|TRBJ2-7
TGTGCCAGCACCCCTAGTGCGACTAGCAGCTACGAGCAGTACTTC
CASTPSATSSYEQYF
>-|TRBV23-1|-|TRBJ2-2
TGCGCCAGCAGTCAATTACCTACCCCCGGGGGCCAGCTGGGGGCCGGGGAGCTGTTTTTT
CASSQLPTPGGQLGAGELFF
>once|TRBV30|-|TRBJ1-2
TGTGCCTGGAGTGTAAAGGGTACCTATGGCTACACCTTC
CAWSVKGTYGYTF
>-|TRBV28|TRBD1|TRBJ2-4
TGTGCCAGCAGTTTAAGGGGCAGGGGGCAGGCCAAAAACATTCAGTACTTC
CASSLRGRGQAKNIQYF
>-|TRBV11-2|TRBD2|TRBJ2-7
TGTGCCAGCAGCTTAGAGGCTGCTAGCGGGAGGCATTACGAGCAGTACTTC
CASSLEAASGRHYEQYF
>once|TRBV5-1|-|TRBJ1-1
TGCGCCAGCAGCTCCGGCGGAGGCACTGAAGCTTTCTTT
CASSSGGGTEAFF
>once|TRBV7-8|-|TRBJ2-3
TGTGCCAGCAGCTTAGGTGCCGGTCCCGATACGCAGTATTTT
CASSLGAGPDTQYF
>-|TRBV5-6|-|TRBJ1-4
TGTGCCAGCAGCCGGGGACGGGGCTCAACTAATGAAAAACTGTTTTTT
CASSRGRGSTNEKLFF
>-|TRBV6-1|TRBD1|TRBJ2-7
TGTGCCAGCAGGACCGGGACAGGGCTTTCCTACGAGCAGTACTTC
CASRTGTGLSYEQYF
>-|TRBV5-1|TRBD1|TRBJ2-3
TGCGCCAGCCGACAGGGGTCTTTACATACGCAGTATTTT
CASRQGSLHTQYF
>once|TRBV19|-|TRBJ1-5
TGTGCCAGTAGTACAGCAGGGGTCCCAAGCAATCAGCCCCAGCATTTT
CASSTAGVPSNQPQHF
>-|TRBV27|-|TRBJ1-2
TGTGCCAGCAGTTTACGCAAGGACGGGGGTAATTATGGCTACACCTTC
CASSLRKDGGNYGYTF
>-|TRBV2|TRBD1|TRBJ2-5
TGTGCCAGCGGGGACAGGGCGGTTCAAGAGACCCAGTACTTC
CASGDRAVQETQYF
>-|TRBV27|-|TRBJ2-1
TGTGCCAGCAGTTCTCTTCTGATTCAAAGTGTGCAGTTCTTC
CASSSLLIQSVQFF
>-|TRBV5-1|TRBD2|TRBJ2-2
TGCGCCAGCAGCTTGTACCTAGCGGGAGGGGGCACCGGGGAGCTGTTTTTT
CASSLYLAGGGTGELFF
>-|TRBV2|-|TRBJ2-1
TGTGCCAGTCCTTTGGGTGTAGGCAATGAGCAGTTCTTC
CASPLGVGNEQFF
>-|TRBV28|-|TRBJ2-2
TGTGCCAGCAGTTTGCCGGGATCGAACACCGGGGAGCTGTTTTTT
CASSLPGSNTGELFF
>-|TRBV18|TRBD2|TRBJ2-3
TGTGCCAGCTCACCTTCTAGCGGTAGCACAGATACGCAGTATTTT
CASSPSSGSTDTQYF
>-|TRBV25-1|-|TRBJ1-2
TGTGCCAGCAGGCCCGGGGGACGGTCGGATGGCTACACCTTC
CASRPGGRSDGYTF